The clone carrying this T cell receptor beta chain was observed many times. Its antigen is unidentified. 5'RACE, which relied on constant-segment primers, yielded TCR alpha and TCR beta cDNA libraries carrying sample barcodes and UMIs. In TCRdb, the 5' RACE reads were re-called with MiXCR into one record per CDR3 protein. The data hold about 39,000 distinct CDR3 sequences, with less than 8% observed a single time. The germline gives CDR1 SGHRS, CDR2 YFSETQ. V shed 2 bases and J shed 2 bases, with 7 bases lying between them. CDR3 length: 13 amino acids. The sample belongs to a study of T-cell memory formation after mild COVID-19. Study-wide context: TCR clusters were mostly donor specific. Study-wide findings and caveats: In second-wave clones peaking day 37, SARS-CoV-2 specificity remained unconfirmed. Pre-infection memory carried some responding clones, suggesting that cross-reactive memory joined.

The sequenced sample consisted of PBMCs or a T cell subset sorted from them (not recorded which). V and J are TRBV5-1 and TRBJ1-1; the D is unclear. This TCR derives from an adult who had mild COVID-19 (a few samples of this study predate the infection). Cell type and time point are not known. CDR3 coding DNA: TGCGCCAGCAGCTTTGGGAGCAACACTGAAGCTTTCTTT. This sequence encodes CASSFGSNTEAFF.